Listed below are T cell receptor beta chains from one sample, sequenced in a study of CD8+CD57+ T cells in acquired aplastic anemia. TCRdb itself ran the reads through MiXCR, one entry per CDR3 protein. The top ten hold about 1.7% of the sample, which has fewer than 200,000 distinct CDR3 sequences, less than 50% seen once. Sequenced input: sorted CD4+, CD8+, or CD8+CD57+ T cells (not recorded which) from PBMCs. The receptors shown here come from a human donor with aplastic anemia. Both conserved end residues are part of each CDR3. The D gene is left open where the match is weak. Clone size, where shown, is once, few, many, or a class for clones that have expanded.

j_call d_call v_call clone_size cdr3_aa cdr3_nt
TRBJ2-7 TRBD2 TRBV29-1 NA CSVDGTSGVEQYF TGCAGCGTAGACGGGACTAGCGGTGTGGAGCAGTACTTC
TRBJ2-1 NA TRBV5-1 many CASSDRNGNEQFF TGCGCCAGCAGCGACCGGAACGGCAATGAGCAGTTCTTC
TRBJ2-1 NA TRBV18 few CASSPEGRGNEQFF TGTGCCAGCTCACCAGAGGGCAGAGGCAATGAGCAGTTCTTC
TRBJ1-1 NA TRBV18 NA CASSPPGGVTEAFF TGTGCCAGCTCACCACCAGGGGGGGTCACTGAAGCTTTCTTT
TRBJ2-5 TRBD1 TRBV20-1 few CSARLKTGTWETQYF TGCAGTGCTAGATTAAAGACAGGGACCTGGGAGACCCAGTACTTC
TRBJ1-4 TRBD1 TRBV10-3 NA CAISYFRQGLNPNEKLFF TGTGCCATCAGTTACTTCCGACAGGGTCTAAATCCTAATGAAAAACTGTTTTTT
TRBJ2-1 NA TRBV11-2 NA CASSYPLGGNEQFF TGTGCCAGCAGTTACCCTTTGGGGGGCAATGAGCAGTTCTTC
TRBJ2-5 NA TRBV29-1 NA CSVGGPQETQYF TGCAGCGTTGGGGGGCCCCAAGAGACCCAGTACTTC
TRBJ2-3 NA TRBV12-3/TRBV12-4 NA CASSITGITDTQYF TGTGCCAGCAGTATTACAGGGATCACAGATACGCAGTATTTT
TRBJ2-7 TRBD2 TRBV14 many CASSRQGLASREQYF TGTGCCAGCAGCCGCCAGGGACTAGCTTCAAGAGAGCAGTACTTC
TRBJ1-3 TRBD1 TRBV29-1 NA CSVSPGQDSGNTIYF TGCAGCGTTAGTCCGGGACAGGACTCTGGAAACACCATATATTTT
TRBJ2-3 TRBD1 TRBV20-1 many CSARRGPSTDTQYF TGCAGTGCCAGAAGGGGGCCGAGCACAGATACGCAGTATTTT
TRBJ1-5 TRBD1 TRBV4-3 NA CASSQGRGRAQHF TGCGCCAGCAGCCAAGGGAGGGGGCGCGCCCAGCATTTT
TRBJ2-1 NA TRBV25-1 NA CASLAQAPYNEQFF TGTGCCAGCTTAGCCCAGGCCCCCTACAATGAGCAGTTCTTC
TRBJ1-3 NA TRBV18 NA CASSPPNRNSLGNTIYF TGTGCCAGCTCACCACCGAACAGGAATAGTTTAGGAAACACCATATATTTT
TRBJ2-1 NA TRBV20-1 many CSASRLASSREQFF TGCAGTGCTAGTCGTCTAGCTTCGAGCCGAGAGCAGTTCTTC
TRBJ2-5 NA TRBV24-1 few CATSGLAETQYF TGTGCCACATCGGGCCTTGCAGAGACCCAGTACTTC
TRBJ2-3 NA TRBV25-1 many CASSELSTDTQYF TGTGCCAGCAGTGAATTGAGCACAGATACGCAGTATTTT
TRBJ2-2 NA TRBV27 NA CASSLYEVSGELFF TGTGCCAGCAGTTTATATGAAGTGTCCGGGGAGCTGTTTTTT
TRBJ2-5 NA TRBV2 NA CASTTSVGTQYF TGTGCCAGCACCACTAGTGTCGGGACCCAGTACTTC
TRBJ1-5 NA TRBV10-3 NA CASRLGQAGDQPQHF TGTGCCAGCAGATTGGGCCAAGCGGGCGATCAGCCCCAGCATTTT
TRBJ2-7 TRBD2 TRBV5-1 many CASRQGLAGFTYEQYF TGCGCCAGCCGACAGGGACTAGCGGGGTTTACCTACGAGCAGTACTTC